This section outlines one T cell receptor beta chain sequence together with its context. Its specificity is unknown. The data belong to a study of shared clonotypes between healthy human individuals. General study points: The generation probabilities recorded for non-shared clonotypes fell below those of clonotypes shared by all four donors.

The CDR3 loop spans 16 amino acids. Germline loops: CDR1 SGHVS, CDR2 FQNEAQ. Trimming took 1 base from V and 4 from J, leaving 16 bases between them. The naive CD8 subset, CD45RO-negative cells positively selected for CCR7, excluded terminally differentiated effector memory CD45RA+ cells. Some clones are missing from TCRdb's copy, which holds only in-frame ones; the method was immunoSEQ multiplex PCR. The sample contains 1.5 million to 2.5 million clones, just under 95% of which appear only once. The gene calls are TRBV7-8 and TRBJ1-2; TRBD1 is a possible D gene (6 bases). The sample was naive CD8+ T cells sorted from blood. The receptor was isolated from a man aged 18 to 29 in good health. The CDR3 is CASSLDTTGFAYGYTF. The DNA of the CDR3 is TGTGCCAGCAGCTTAGATACCACAGGGTTTGCCTATGGCTACACCTTC.